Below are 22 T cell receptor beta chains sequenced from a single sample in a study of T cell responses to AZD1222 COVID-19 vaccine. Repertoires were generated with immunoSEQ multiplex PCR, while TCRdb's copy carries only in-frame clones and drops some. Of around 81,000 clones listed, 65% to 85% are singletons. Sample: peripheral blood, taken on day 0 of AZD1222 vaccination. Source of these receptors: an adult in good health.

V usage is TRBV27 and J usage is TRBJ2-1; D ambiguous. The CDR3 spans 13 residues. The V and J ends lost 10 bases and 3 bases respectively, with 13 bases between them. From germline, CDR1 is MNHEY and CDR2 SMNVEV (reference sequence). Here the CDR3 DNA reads TGTGCCACCCTCCATTCCGGCTACAATGAGCAGTTCTTC. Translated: CATLHSGYNEQFF.

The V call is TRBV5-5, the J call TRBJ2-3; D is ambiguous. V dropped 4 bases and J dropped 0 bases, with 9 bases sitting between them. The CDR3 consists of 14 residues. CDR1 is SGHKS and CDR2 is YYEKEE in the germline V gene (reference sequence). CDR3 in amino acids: CASSPARSTDTQYF. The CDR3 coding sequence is TGTGCCAGCAGCCCAGCGAGGAGCACAGATACGCAGTATTTT. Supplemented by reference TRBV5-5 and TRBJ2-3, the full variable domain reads DAGVTQSPTHLIKTRGQQVTLRCSPISGHKSVSWYQQVLGQGPQFIFQYYEKEERGRGNFPDRFSARQFPNYSSELNVNALLLGDSALYLCASSPARSTDTQYFGPGTRLTVL.

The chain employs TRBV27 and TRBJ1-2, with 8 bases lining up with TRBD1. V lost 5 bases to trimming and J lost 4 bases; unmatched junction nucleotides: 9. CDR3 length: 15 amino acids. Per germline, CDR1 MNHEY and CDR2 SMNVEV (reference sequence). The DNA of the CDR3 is TGTGCCAGCAGTAGATCGGGACAGGCATTCTATGGCTACACCTTC. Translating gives CASSRSGQAFYGYTF.

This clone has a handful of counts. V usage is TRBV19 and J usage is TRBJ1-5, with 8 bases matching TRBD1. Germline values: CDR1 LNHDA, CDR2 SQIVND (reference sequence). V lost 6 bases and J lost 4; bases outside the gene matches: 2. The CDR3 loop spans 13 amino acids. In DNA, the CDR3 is TGTGCCAGTAGCCGGGACAGGAATCAGCCCCAGCATTTT. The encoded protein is CASSRDRNQPQHF.

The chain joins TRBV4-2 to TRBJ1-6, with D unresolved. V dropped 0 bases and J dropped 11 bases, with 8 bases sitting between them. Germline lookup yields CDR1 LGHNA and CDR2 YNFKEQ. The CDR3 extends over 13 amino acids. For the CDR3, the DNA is TGTGCCAGCAGCCAAGATCCCGGGGCACCCCTCCACTTT. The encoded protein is CASSQDPGAPLHF.

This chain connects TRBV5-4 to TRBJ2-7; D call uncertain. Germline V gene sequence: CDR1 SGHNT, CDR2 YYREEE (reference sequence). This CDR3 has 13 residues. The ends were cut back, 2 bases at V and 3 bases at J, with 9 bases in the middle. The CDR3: CASSFGLDYEQYF. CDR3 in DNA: TGTGCCAGCAGCTTCGGGCTCGACTACGAGCAGTACTTC.

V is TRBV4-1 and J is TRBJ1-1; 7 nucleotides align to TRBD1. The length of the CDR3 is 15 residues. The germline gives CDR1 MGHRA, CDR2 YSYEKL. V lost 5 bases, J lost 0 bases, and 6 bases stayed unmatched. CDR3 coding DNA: TGCGCCAGCAGCGGATGGACAGGTATGAACACTGAAGCTTTCTTT. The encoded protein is CASSGWTGMNTEAFF.

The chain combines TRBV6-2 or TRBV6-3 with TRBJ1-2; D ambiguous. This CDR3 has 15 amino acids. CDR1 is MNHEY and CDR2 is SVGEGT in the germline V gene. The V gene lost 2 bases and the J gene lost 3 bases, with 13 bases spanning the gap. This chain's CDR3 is CASSYDRRADYGYTF. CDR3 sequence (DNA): TGTGCCAGCAGTTACGACCGGAGGGCGGACTATGGCTACACCTTC.

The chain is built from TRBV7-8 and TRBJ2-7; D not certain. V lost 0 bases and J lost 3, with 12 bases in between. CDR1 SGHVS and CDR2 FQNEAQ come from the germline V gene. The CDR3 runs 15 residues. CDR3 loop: CASSLAGSPLYEQYF. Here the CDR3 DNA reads TGTGCCAGCAGCTTAGCAGGGTCCCCACTCTACGAGCAGTACTTC.

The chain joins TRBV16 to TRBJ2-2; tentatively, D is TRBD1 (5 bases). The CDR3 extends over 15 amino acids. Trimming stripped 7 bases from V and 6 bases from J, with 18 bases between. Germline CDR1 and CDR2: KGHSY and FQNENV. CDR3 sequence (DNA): TGTGCCAGCACTTTCCAGGGCGCCTCCCCCGGGGAGCTGTTTTTT. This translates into CASTFQGASPGELFF.

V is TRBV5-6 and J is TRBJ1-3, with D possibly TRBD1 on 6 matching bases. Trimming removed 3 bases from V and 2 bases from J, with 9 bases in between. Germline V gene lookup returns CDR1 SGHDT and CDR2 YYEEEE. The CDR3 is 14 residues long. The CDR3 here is CASSSEGAGNTIYF. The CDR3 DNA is TGTGCCAGCAGCTCGGAGGGGGCTGGAAACACCATATATTTT. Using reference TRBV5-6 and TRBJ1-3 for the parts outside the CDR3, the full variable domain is DAGVTQSPTHLIKTRGQQVTLRCSPKSGHDTVSWYQQALGQGPQFIFQYYEEEERQRGNFPDRFSGHQFPNYSSELNVNALLLGDSALYLCASSSEGAGNTIYFGEGSWLTVV.

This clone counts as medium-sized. In DNA, the CDR3 is TGCGCCAGCAGCCAAGTAGGGGGGGGAGTAGGGACTGAAGCTTTCTTT. This gives the protein CASSQVGGGVGTEAFF. The V gene is TRBV4-1, the J gene TRBJ1-1; perhaps TRBD1 as D (6 bases). Germline loops: CDR1 MGHRA, CDR2 YSYEKL. CDR3 length equals 16 residues. Trimming removed 1 base from V and 5 bases from J, with 17 bases in between.

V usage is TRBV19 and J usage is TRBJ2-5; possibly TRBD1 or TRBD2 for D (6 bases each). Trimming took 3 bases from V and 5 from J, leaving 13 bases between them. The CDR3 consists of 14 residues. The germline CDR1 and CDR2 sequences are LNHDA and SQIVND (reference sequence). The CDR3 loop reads CASSIRSGGETQYF. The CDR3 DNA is TGTGCCAGTAGTATTAGGTCCGGGGGCGAGACCCAGTACTTC.

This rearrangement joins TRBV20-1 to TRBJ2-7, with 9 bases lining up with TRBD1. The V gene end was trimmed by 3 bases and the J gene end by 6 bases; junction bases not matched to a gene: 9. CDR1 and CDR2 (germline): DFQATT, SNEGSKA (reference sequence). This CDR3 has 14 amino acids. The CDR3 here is CSASPGQGNREQYF. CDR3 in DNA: TGCAGTGCTAGTCCGGGACAGGGTAATCGCGAGCAGTACTTC.

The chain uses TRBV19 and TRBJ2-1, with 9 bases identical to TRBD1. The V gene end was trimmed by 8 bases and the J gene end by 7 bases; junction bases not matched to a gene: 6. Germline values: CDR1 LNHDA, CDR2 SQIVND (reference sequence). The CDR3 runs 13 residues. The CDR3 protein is CASSDRGSNEQFF. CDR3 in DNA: TGTGCCAGTTCGGACAGGGGTTCTAATGAGCAGTTCTTC.

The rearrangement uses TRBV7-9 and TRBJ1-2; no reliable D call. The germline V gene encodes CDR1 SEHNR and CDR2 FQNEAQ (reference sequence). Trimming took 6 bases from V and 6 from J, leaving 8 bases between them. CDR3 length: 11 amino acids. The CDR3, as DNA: TGTGCCAGCAGTGACAACGATGGCTACACCTTC. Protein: CASSDNDGYTF.

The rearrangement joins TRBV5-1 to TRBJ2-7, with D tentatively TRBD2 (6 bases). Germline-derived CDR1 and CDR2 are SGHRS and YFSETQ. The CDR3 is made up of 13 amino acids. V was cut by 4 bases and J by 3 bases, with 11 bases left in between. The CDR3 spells CASSPSGGYEQYF. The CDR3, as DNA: TGCGCCAGCAGCCCATCCGGGGGCTACGAGCAGTACTTC.

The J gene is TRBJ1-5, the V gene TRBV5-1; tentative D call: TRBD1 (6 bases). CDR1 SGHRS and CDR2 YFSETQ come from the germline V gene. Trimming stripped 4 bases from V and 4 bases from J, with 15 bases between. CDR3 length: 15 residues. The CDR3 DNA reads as TGCGCCAGCAGCCCGGACAGCTCCGGGAATCAGCCCCAGCATTTT. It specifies CASSPDSSGNQPQHF.

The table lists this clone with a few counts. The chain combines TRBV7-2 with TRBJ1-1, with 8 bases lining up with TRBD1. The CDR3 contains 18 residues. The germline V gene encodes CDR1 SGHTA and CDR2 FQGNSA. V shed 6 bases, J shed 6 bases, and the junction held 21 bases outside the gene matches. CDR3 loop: CASRSPRGQGREIAEAFF. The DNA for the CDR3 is TGTGCCAGCAGGTCCCCCAGAGGACAGGGTCGGGAGATCGCTGAAGCTTTCTTT.

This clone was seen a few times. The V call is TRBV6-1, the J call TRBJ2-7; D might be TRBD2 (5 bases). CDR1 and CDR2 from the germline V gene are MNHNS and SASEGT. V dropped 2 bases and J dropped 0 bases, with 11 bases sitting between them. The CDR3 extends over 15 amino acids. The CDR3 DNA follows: TGTGCCAGCAGTGAACTGGCGGGTAGCTCCTACGAGCAGTACTTC. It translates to CASSELAGSSYEQYF.

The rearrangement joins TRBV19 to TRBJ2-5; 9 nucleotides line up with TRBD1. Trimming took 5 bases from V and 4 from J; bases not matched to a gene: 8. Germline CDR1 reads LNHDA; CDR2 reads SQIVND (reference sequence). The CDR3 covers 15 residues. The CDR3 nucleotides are TGTGCCAGTAGTTCACGGACAGGGGCAGGAGAGACCCAGTACTTC. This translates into CASSSRTGAGETQYF.

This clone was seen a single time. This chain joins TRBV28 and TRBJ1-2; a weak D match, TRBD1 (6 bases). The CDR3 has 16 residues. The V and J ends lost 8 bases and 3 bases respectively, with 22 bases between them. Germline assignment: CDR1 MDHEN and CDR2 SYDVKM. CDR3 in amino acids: CASDPGLGAGYYGYTF. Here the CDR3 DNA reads TGTGCCAGCGATCCGGGCTTGGGGGCAGGGTACTATGGCTACACCTTC.